This record concerns one TCR beta chain sequence. The antigen remains undetermined. This record belongs to a study of response to subunit inactivated influenza vaccine. Points from the study as a whole: The authors proposed limited new T cell recruitment per seasonal influenza vaccination.

V lost 7 bases, J lost 5 bases, and 14 bases stayed unmatched. The CDR3 is made up of 17 amino acids. Germline CDR1 reads SEHNR; CDR2 reads FQNEAQ (reference sequence). MiXCR, applied by TCRdb to the RT-PCR reads, yields one record per CDR3 protein. The sample includes more than 600,000 distinct CDR3 sequences, under 20% seen only once; the top ten take approximately 11%. Sequenced material: PBMCs from blood, taken around 5 days after vaccination. This TCR came from a man aged 45-65 years who received an inactivated influenza vaccine. V gene TRBV7-9 combines with J gene TRBJ2-1; 10 nucleotides match TRBD2. The CDR3 nucleotides read TGTGCCAGCAACCAACCCCGAGCGGGAGGGCTTGACAATGAGCAGTTCTTC. It specifies CASNQPRAGGLDNEQFF.